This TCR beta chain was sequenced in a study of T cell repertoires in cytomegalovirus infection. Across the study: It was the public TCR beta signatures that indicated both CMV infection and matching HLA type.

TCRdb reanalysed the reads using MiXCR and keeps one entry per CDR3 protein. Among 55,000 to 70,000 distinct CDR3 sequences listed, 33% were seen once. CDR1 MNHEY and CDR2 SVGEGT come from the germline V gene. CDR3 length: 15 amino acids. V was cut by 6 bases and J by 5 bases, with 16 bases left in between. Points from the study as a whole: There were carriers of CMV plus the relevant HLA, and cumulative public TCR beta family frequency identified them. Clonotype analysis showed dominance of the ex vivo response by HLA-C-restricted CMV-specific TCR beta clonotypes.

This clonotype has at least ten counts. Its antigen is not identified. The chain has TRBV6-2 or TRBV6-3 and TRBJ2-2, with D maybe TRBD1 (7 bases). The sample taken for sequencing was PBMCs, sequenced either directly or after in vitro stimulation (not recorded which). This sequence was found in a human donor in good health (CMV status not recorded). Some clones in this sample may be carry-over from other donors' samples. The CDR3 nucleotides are TGTGCCAGCAGCCCTCCAGGGGGGATTACCGGGGAGCTGTTTTTT. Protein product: CASSPPGGITGELFF.